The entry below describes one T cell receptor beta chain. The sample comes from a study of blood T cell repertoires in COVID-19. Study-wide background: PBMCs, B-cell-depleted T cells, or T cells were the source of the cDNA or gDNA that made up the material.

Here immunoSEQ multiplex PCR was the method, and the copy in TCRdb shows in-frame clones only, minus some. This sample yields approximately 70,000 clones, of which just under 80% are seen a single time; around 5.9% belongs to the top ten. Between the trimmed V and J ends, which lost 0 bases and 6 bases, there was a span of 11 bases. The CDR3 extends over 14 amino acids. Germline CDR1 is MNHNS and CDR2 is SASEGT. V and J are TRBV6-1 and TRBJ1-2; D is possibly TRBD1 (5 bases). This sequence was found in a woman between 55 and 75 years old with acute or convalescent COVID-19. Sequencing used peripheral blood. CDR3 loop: CASSEASGRDGYTF. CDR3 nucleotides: TGTGCCAGCAGTGAAGCGTCAGGCAGGGATGGCTACACCTTC.